This T cell receptor beta chain was sequenced in a study of shared clonotypes between healthy human individuals. Study-wide background: Three plates each covered CD4 naive and memory; CD8 naive two, CD8 memory one. Notes on the study in general: It was the few donors that limited the genetic and exposure-history diversity represented. Naive subsets typically showed greater estimated richness than memory subsets.

As to this clone: Its antigen is still unknown.

V shed 0 bases and J 0 bases; nucleotides not matched to a gene: 8. Germline CDR1 and CDR2: SGHRS and YFSETQ. This CDR3 comprises 17 residues. Genomic DNA from each subset was divided evenly over several immunoSEQ plates. The repertoire was sequenced with immunoSEQ multiplex PCR; TCRdb's copy has only in-frame clones and lacks some. The table lists nearly 2 million clones, roughly 94% of them singletons. CD8 cells classed as naive were CD45RO-negative and positively selected for CCR7, excluding terminally differentiated effector memory CD45RA+ cells. V gene TRBV5-1 combines with J gene TRBJ2-7; 8 positions match TRBD2. Specimen: naive CD8+ T cells sorted from blood. The origin of this receptor is a man between 18 and 29 years old in good health. CDR3 coding DNA: TGCGCCAGCAGCTTGGGGGATAGCGGGGTAGTCTCCTACGAGCAGTACTTC. Protein product: CASSLGDSGVVSYEQYF. The whole variable domain, filled in from reference TRBV5-1 and TRBJ2-7, reads KAGVTQTPRYLIKTRGQQVTLSCSPISGHRSVSWYQQTPGQGLQFLFEYFSETQRNKGNFPGRFSGRQFSNSRSEMNVSTLELGDSALYLCASSLGDSGVVSYEQYFGPGTRLTVT.